A single sample gave rise to the 24 T cell receptor beta chains below, sequenced in a study of T cell responses to AZD1222 COVID-19 vaccine. Sequencing used immunoSEQ multiplex PCR; TCRdb keeps in-frame clones, though not all of them. The sample has more than 75,000 clones, 88% seen once. Source: peripheral blood, taken 28 days after the second AZD1222 dose. The source is an adult who received the AZD1222 COVID-19 vaccine.

This chain links TRBV24-1 with TRBJ2-7; D tentatively reads TRBD1 or TRBD2 (5 bases each). CDR3 length: 12 amino acids. The germline V gene encodes CDR1 KGHDR and CDR2 SFDVKD. V shed 3 bases and J shed 12 bases, with 14 bases lying between them. The CDR3 is CATSDGGPGLYF. CDR3 DNA sequence: TGTGCCACCAGTGATGGGGGACCGGGGCTGTACTTC.

The gene calls are TRBV4-1 and TRBJ1-3; 9 positions match TRBD1. The CDR3 length is 17 residues. From germline, CDR1 is MGHRA and CDR2 YSYEKL. The ends lost 4 bases at V and 4 bases at J; junction bases unmatched: 11. The CDR3 DNA reads as TGCGCCAGCAGCCGGTACCCACAGGGGGCCGACGGAAACACCATATATTTT. Translation gives CASSRYPQGADGNTIYF.

The gene calls are TRBV10-1 and TRBJ2-2; perhaps TRBD1 as D (7 bases). CDR1 WNHNN and CDR2 SYGVQD come from the germline V gene (reference sequence). CDR3 length: 14 residues. V gave up 6 bases and J gave up 4 bases, with 12 bases separating them. CDR3: CASSQGGGTGELFF. Here the CDR3 DNA reads TGCGCCAGCAGCCAGGGGGGAGGCACCGGGGAGCTGTTTTTT.

This clone came up once. The chain joins TRBV11-2 to TRBJ1-1; no clear D gene. CDR3 length: 13 amino acids. Trimming removed 3 bases from V and 6 bases from J, with 11 bases in between. Looked up from germline, CDR1 is SGHAT and CDR2 is FQNNGV. The CDR3 DNA reads TGTGCCAGCAGCTTCATGCGGGAGGCTGAAGCTTTCTTT. This gives the protein CASSFMREAEAFF. The entire variable domain, with the rest obtained from reference TRBV11-2 and TRBJ1-1, is as follows: EAGVAQSPRYKIIEKRQSVAFWCNPISGHATLYWYQQILGQGPKLLIQFQNNGVVDDSQLPKDRFSAERLKGVDSTLKIQPAKLEDSAVYLCASSFMREAEAFFGQGTRLTVV.

The rearrangement uses TRBV9 and TRBJ1-1; weak D call: TRBD1 (6 bases). CDR3 length equals 15 residues. V lost 1 base, J lost 2 bases, and 12 bases lay in between. Germline V lookup: CDR1 SGDLS, CDR2 YYNGEE. In DNA, the CDR3 is TGTGCCAGCAGCGTACTATCGGGGGCCAACACTGAAGCTTTCTTT. Translation: CASSVLSGANTEAFF. The full variable domain, its missing parts supplied by reference TRBV9 and TRBJ1-1, is DSGVTQTPKHLITATGQRVTLRCSPRSGDLSVYWYQQSLDQGLQFLIQYYNGEERAKGNILERFSAQQFPDLHSELNLSSLELGDSALYFCASSVLSGANTEAFFGQGTRLTVV.

The gene calls are TRBV7-9 and TRBJ2-2; D might be TRBD1 or TRBD2, each matching 7 bases. This CDR3 region has 16 residues. The germline V gene encodes CDR1 SEHNR and CDR2 FQNEAQ (reference sequence). Trimming cost V 5 bases and J 5 bases, with 18 bases left between them. The CDR3: CASSQGGTIMTGELFF. DNA of the CDR3: TGTGCCAGCAGCCAGGGGGGGACTATTATGACCGGGGAGCTGTTTTTT.

V is TRBV28 and J is TRBJ1-2; D not certain. From germline, CDR1 is MDHEN and CDR2 SYDVKM. The CDR3 contains 13 residues. The ends were cut back, 1 base at V and 4 bases at J, with 7 bases in the middle. CDR3: CASSLSAGYGYTF. The CDR3, as DNA: TGTGCCAGCAGTTTATCGGCAGGCTATGGCTACACCTTC.

The chain recombines TRBV18 with TRBJ2-6; D gene uncertain. Germline V lookup: CDR1 KGHSH, CDR2 LQKENI. V dropped 3 bases and J dropped 0 bases, with 9 bases sitting between them. This CDR3 is built from 16 residues. The CDR3 spells CASSPQRDSGANVLTF. CDR3 sequence (DNA): TGTGCCAGCTCACCCCAGCGAGACTCTGGGGCCAACGTCCTGACTTTC.

J is TRBJ2-7 and V is TRBV28; 10 nucleotides agree with TRBD2. After removal of 5 bases from V and 3 bases from J, the junction contained 10 bases not matched to a gene. Per germline, CDR1 MDHEN and CDR2 SYDVKM. This CDR3 has 16 residues. The CDR3 DNA is TGTGCCAGCAGTACCTCTACTAGCGGGAATTACTACGAGCAGTACTTC. It is translated as CASSTSTSGNYYEQYF.

This sequence joins TRBV7-9 and TRBJ2-2, with TRBD2 as a possible D gene (5 bases). This CDR3 is built from 14 residues. From germline, CDR1 is SEHNR and CDR2 FQNEAQ (reference sequence). The V and J ends lost 8 bases and 5 bases respectively, with 15 bases between them. The CDR3 loop reads CASERGEGTGELFF. The DNA for the CDR3 is TGTGCCAGCGAACGGGGAGAGGGAACCGGGGAGCTGTTTTTT.

The J gene is TRBJ2-3, the V gene TRBV6-5; possibly TRBD1 or TRBD2 for D (5 bases each). This CDR3 is 15 amino acids long. Trimming removed 2 bases at V and 1 base at J, with 10 bases between. Germline CDR1 reads MNHEY; CDR2 reads SVGAGI. CDR3 sequence (DNA): TGTGCCAGCAGTTACGGGGGTACCCGCACAGATACGCAGTATTTT. Protein: CASSYGGTRTDTQYF.

The chain is built from TRBV4-3 and TRBJ2-3; 8 positions match TRBD1. There are 16 residues in the CDR3. With 0 bases clipped from V and 4 bases from J, the junction kept 6 bases outside the gene matches. CDR1 and CDR2 from the germline V gene are LGHNA and YSLEER. The DNA of the CDR3 is TGCGCCAGCAGCCAAGATCTTGGACAGGGACCAGATACGCAGTATTTT. This codes for CASSQDLGQGPDTQYF.

V and J are TRBV27 and TRBJ1-1; D ambiguous. Trimming shortened V by 5 bases and J by 3 bases, and 19 bases separated the two germline ends. CDR3 length: 16 residues. The germline CDR1 and CDR2 sequences are MNHEY and SMNVEV (reference sequence). CDR3 DNA sequence: TGTGCCAGCAGTCCCCTTGGACTGACCCGGGACACTGAAGCTTTCTTT. Protein sequence: CASSPLGLTRDTEAFF.

The chain couples TRBV15 to TRBJ2-5; 12 bases line up with TRBD2. The CDR3 extends over 16 amino acids. V lost 3 bases to trimming and J lost 5 bases; unmatched junction nucleotides: 7. CDR1 and CDR2 (germline): LNHNV, YYDKDF (reference sequence). The CDR3 DNA reads TGTGCCACCAGCAGCCAGACTAGCGGGAGTCGGGAGACCCAGTACTTC. This gives the protein CATSSQTSGSRETQYF.

The chain joins TRBV3-1 (or the pseudogene TRBV3-2) to TRBJ1-1; 9 nucleotides agree with TRBD1. The CDR3 has 12 residues. V lost 6 bases and J lost 11; bases outside the gene matches: 7. Germline values: CDR1 LGHDT, CDR2 YNNKEL (reference sequence). The CDR3 loop reads CASREGQGVAFF. The CDR3 DNA sequence: TGTGCCAGCAGAGAGGGACAGGGAGTCGCTTTCTTT.

The chain is built from TRBV7-8 and TRBJ2-5, with unresolved D. Per germline, CDR1 SGHVS and CDR2 FQNEAQ. The CDR3 contains 12 residues. With 5 bases removed from V and 1 base from J, the gap between germline ends came to 5 bases. The CDR3 nucleotides are TGTGCCAGCAGCCAGATCCAAGAGACCCAGTACTTC. Translated, it gives CASSQIQETQYF. Complete variable domain (other parts from reference TRBV7-8 and TRBJ2-5): GAGVSQSPRYKVAKRGQDVALRCDPISGHVSLFWYQQALGQGPEFLTYFQNEAQLDKSGLPSDRFFAERPEGSVSTLKIQRTQQEDSAVYLCASSQIQETQYFGPGTRLLVL.

The CDR3 protein is CASSQGQKNTEAFF. The CDR3 DNA is TGTGCCAGCAGCCAGGGACAGAAGAACACTGAAGCTTTCTTT. This sequence joins TRBV5-6 and TRBJ1-1; 7 positions match TRBD1. CDR3 length: 14 amino acids. The germline gives CDR1 SGHDT, CDR2 YYEEEE. The V and J ends lost 4 bases and 1 base, in that order; junction bases with no gene match: 4.

The rearrangement uses TRBV12-3 or TRBV12-4 and TRBJ2-5; D is uncertain. Trimming took 2 bases from V and 0 from J, leaving 4 bases between them. The CDR3 length is 13 residues. The CDR3 sequence is CASSLNNQETQYF. CDR3 nucleotides: TGTGCCAGCAGTTTAAACAACCAAGAGACCCAGTACTTC.

The V call is TRBV5-4, the J call TRBJ2-7; 7 bases agree with TRBD2. The CDR3 has 18 amino acids. Germline lookup yields CDR1 SGHNT and CDR2 YYREEE (reference sequence). J was trimmed by 1 base and V by 1 base; bases with no gene match: 14. The DNA of the CDR3 is TGTGCCAGCAGCTTGTTGCCGACGGAGGGAGGGATATCCTACGAGCAGTACTTC. It translates to CASSLLPTEGGISYEQYF.

The chain uses TRBV30 and TRBJ1-1, with D tentatively TRBD1 (5 bases). Between the trimmed V and J ends, which lost 3 bases and 1 base, there was a span of 9 bases. The germline gives CDR1 GTSNPN, CDR2 SVGIG (reference sequence). The CDR3 sequence is 13 residues long. This CDR3 reads CAWRSGPNTEAFF. In nucleotides, the CDR3 is TGTGCCTGGAGATCGGGGCCGAACACTGAAGCTTTCTTT.

The chain is built from TRBV19 and TRBJ2-5; 10 positions match TRBD2. Germline CDR1 and CDR2: LNHDA and SQIVND (reference sequence). CDR3 length: 17 amino acids. V lost 3 bases, J lost 2 bases, and 9 bases stayed unmatched. The CDR3 loop is CASSIRVSGREQETQYF. The CDR3 DNA reads TGTGCCAGTAGTATTAGGGTAAGCGGGAGGGAACAAGAGACCCAGTACTTC.

The genes are TRBV29-1 and TRBJ1-2; D possibly corresponds to TRBD1 (5 bases). Germline assignment: CDR1 SQVTM and CDR2 ANQGSEA. V lost 4 bases and J 2 bases, leaving 5 bases between the germline ends. CDR3 length: 11 amino acids. CDR3 coding DNA: TGCAGCGTTGGGGACAACTATGGCTACACCTTC. Its translation is CSVGDNYGYTF.

The chain combines TRBV20-1 with TRBJ1-5; 8 nucleotides align to TRBD1. This CDR3 is 11 amino acids long. The ends lost 4 bases at V and 9 bases at J; junction bases unmatched: 2. Germline CDR1 DFQATT, CDR2 SNEGSKA (reference sequence). The CDR3: CSATGTGPQHF. Written as DNA, the CDR3 is TGCAGTGCTACGGGGACAGGGCCCCAGCATTTT.

This clone was observed a single time. The gene calls are TRBV5-4 and TRBJ1-1, with D perhaps matching TRBD1 (6 bases). This CDR3 comprises 15 residues. With 4 bases removed from V and 3 bases from J, the gap between germline ends came to 16 bases. The germline V gene has CDR1 SGHNT and CDR2 YYREEE (reference sequence). The CDR3 nucleotides are TGTGCCAGCAGCCCCGTGGGGGGGCGTTACACTGAAGCTTTCTTT. This gives the protein CASSPVGGRYTEAFF.